This TCR beta chain emerged from a study of blood T cell repertoires in COVID-19 (dated by TCRdb to about 2020). Turning to the overall study: The collaborator samples originated in the United States, Italy and Spain and spanned the acute and convalescent phases of COVID-19. The prospective study material was composed of cDNA or gDNA derived from T cells, B-cell-depleted T cells, or PBMCs. The dataset comprised deeply sampled blood TCRbeta repertoires from subjects exposed to, actively infected with, or recovered from COVID-19. The repertoires were released in a freely available public database intended as a resource for research on the immune response to SARS-CoV-2. Samples were obtained from the ongoing ImmuneRACE study (first 160 participants) and from about 1,300 subjects provided by 6 global collaborators. The sample metadata nearly always contained a de-identified subject ID, COVID-19 status, age in years and sex. Where available, HLA class I and class II types were obtained from metadata supplied by the sample provider rather than from assay-based typing. The study at large found these results: The amount of clinical and demographic metadata varied by source and participant and was provided uncurated.

On this clone: This clone's antigen is unknown. No much larger clone is present one base from it, and per-base qualities are unavailable.

The collaborating institutions used their own protocols to collect whole blood in K2EDTA tubes. For TCRbeta analysis, collaborator samples were shipped as frozen whole blood, as isolated PBMCs, or as DNA extracted from either sample type. The immunoSEQ Assay, a bias-controlled multiplex PCR, was used to amplify TCRbeta CDR3 regions from genomic DNA. In the authors' own workflow: The number of nucleated cells in each sample was estimated by amplification of reference gene primers within the assay. To quantify the absolute abundance of each unique TCRbeta CDR3 rearrangement, sequence reads were collapsed and filtered. For each sample, productive Simpson clonality was calculated by taking the square root of Simpson's diversity index across productive rearrangements. TCRdb stores this immuneACCESS table with in-frame sequences only. Part of the clones is absent; in the studies checked, under half of the shortfall reflects unresolved V genes, and no reason is known for the rest. V, J and clone size are taken as reported in that table, and D and trimming were inferred from the DNA itself. The sample has about 240,000 clones on record, roughly 80% of them singletons. Jointly, the top ten make up over 8% of the sample.

Reading the germline V gene gives CDR1 ENHRY and CDR2 SYGVKD. Trimming takes 10 bases from V and 5 bases from J, and the germline ends sit 18 bases apart. The CDR3 covers 14 residues, taking in both the cysteine and the phenylalanine. Left in the record is the CDR3 DNA by itself, 42 bases read in frame from the first base. This TCR came from an elderly woman with acute or convalescent COVID-19. The material sequenced was peripheral blood. The receptor chain draws on TRBV10-3 and TRBJ2-1; the best D guess is TRBD1, with 6 bases matching. The nucleotide sequence reads TGTGCCACCTCGGACAGCAAGAAGAACAATGAGCAGTTCTTC. It specifies CATSDSKKNNEQFF.